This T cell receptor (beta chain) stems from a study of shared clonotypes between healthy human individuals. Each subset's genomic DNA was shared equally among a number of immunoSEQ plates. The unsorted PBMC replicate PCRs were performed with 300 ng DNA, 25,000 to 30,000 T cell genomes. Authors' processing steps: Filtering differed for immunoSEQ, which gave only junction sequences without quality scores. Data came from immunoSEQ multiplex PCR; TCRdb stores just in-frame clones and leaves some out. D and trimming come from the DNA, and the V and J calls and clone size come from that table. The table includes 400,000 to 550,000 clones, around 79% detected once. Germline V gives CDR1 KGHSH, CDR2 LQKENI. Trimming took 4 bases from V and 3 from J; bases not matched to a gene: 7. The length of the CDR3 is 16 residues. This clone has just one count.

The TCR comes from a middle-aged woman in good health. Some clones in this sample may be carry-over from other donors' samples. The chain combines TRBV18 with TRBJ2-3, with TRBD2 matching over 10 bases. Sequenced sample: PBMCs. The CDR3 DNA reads TGTGCCAGCTCACTGCCCAGCGGGAGGGGTACAGATACGCAGTATTTT. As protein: CASSLPSGRGTDTQYF.